This TCR beta chain was captured by sequencing in a study of T cell repertoires in cytomegalovirus infection. At the level of the study: Indications came from public TCR beta signatures; they pointed to CMV infection and to a matching HLA type. Whole-study results and caveats: Public TCR beta family frequency separated CMV-and-HLA carriers, including in an independent cohort. Predominance within the ex vivo response was attributable to HLA-C-restricted CMV-specific TCR beta clonotypes.

TCRdb used MiXCR to reprocess the reads, holding one entry per CDR3 protein. The sample includes approximately 250,000 distinct CDR3 sequences, around an eighth of them seen just once. A note on this clonotype: Its antigen is unidentified.

The germline V and J ends were trimmed by 6 bases and 0 bases, with 11 bases remaining between them. CDR1 is MNHEY and CDR2 is SVGAGI in the germline V gene. The CDR3 has 14 residues. The TCR comes from a human donor in good health (CMV status not recorded). Some clones in this sample may be carry-over from other donors' samples. The sample taken for sequencing was PBMCs. V gene TRBV6-5 combines with J gene TRBJ1-1; D may be TRBD1 (6 bases). In nucleotides, the CDR3 is TGTGCCAGCAGCCACAGGGCGATGAACACTGAAGCTTTCTTT. Amino acids: CASSHRAMNTEAFF.